In its sample, the clone carrying this TCR beta chain was seen once. No antigen is known for it. The PCR ran on 60 Vbeta and 13 Jbeta primers. This table comes from immunoSEQ multiplex PCR, and its TCRdb copy is limited to in-frame clones, with some not included. The sample contains about 72,000 clones, roughly four fifths of which appear only once. This entry is derived from a study of cytomegalovirus exposure and HLA in healthy donors. General study results and limits: Altogether, 164 TCR beta chains were recorded as cytomegalovirus-associated. With later analysis, a missense DCLRE1C variant became linked to TCR beta V- and J-gene trimming.

Germline loops: CDR1 MNHNY, CDR2 SVGAGI (reference sequence). The CDR3 spans 14 residues. Trimming took off 2 bases at V and 12 bases at J, with 16 bases between the two ends. The receptor's source is a man younger than 35 in good health and CMV-seronegative. The specimen sequenced was PBMCs. The chain is built from TRBV6-6 and TRBJ1-4; D possibly corresponds to TRBD1 (5 bases). The CDR3 sequence: CASSYGADLEELFF. The CDR3 bases are TGTGCCAGCAGTTACGGGGCGGATCTGGAAGAACTGTTTTTT.